This T cell receptor beta chain was documented in a study of CD8 T cells in Susac syndrome. V lost 7 bases and J 3 bases, leaving 9 bases between the germline ends. Germline CDR1 reads SEHNR; CDR2 reads FQNEAQ (reference sequence). The CDR3 sequence is 12 residues long. This clonotype was recorded once. RNA amounts of 0.5 to 1 ug underwent reverse transcription with random hexamers. TCRdb fed the immunoSEQ multiplex PCR reads into MiXCR, producing one record per CDR3 protein. Here the sample spans 150,000 or so distinct CDR3 sequences, nearly 97% being singletons. Sequenced material: CD8+ T cells from PBMCs. The chain couples TRBV7-9 to TRBJ2-5; D gene ambiguous. This receptor was identified in a human donor with multiple sclerosis. The CDR3 region has the DNA TGTGCCAGCACCGTTCTCGAAGAGACCCAGTACTTC. Amino acids: CASTVLEETQYF. Looking up the rest from reference TRBV7-9 and TRBJ2-5 gives the full variable domain: DTGVSQNPRHKITKRGQNVTFRCDPISEHNRLYWYRQTLGQGPEFLTYFQNEAQLEKSRLLSDRFSAERPKGSFSTLEIQRTEQGDSAMYLCASTVLEETQYFGPGTRLLVL.